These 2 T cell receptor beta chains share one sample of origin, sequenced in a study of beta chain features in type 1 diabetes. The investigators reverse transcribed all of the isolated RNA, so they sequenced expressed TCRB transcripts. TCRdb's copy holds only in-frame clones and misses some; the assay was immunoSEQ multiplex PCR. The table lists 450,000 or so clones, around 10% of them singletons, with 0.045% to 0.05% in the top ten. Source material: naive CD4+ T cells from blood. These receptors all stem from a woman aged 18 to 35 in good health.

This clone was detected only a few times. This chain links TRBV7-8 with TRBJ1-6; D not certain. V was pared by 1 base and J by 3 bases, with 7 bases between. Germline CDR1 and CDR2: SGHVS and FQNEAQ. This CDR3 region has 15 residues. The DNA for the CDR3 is TGTGCCAGCAGCTTAGGCACCATCTATAATTCACCCCTCCACTTT. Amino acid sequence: CASSLGTIYNSPLHF.

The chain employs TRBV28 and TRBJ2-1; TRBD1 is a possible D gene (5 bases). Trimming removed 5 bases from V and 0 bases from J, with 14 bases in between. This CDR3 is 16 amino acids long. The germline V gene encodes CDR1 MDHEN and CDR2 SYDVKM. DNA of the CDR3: TGTGCCAGCAGTCCCATAAAAGGGGACTCCTACAATGAGCAGTTCTTC. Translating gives CASSPIKGDSYNEQFF.